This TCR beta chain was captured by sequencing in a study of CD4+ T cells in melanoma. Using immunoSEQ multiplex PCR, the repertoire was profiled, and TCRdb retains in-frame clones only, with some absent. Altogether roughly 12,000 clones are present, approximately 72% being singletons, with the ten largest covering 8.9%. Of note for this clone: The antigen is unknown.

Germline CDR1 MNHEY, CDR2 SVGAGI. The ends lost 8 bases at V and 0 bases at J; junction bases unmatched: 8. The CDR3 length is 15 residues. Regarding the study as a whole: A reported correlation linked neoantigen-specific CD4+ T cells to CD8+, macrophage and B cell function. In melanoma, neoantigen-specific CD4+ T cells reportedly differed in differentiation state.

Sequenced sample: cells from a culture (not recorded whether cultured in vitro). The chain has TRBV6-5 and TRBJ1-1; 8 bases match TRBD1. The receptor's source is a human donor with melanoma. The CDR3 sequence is CASARQGRMNTEAFF. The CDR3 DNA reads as TGTGCCAGCGCGAGACAGGGGAGGATGAACACTGAAGCTTTCTTT.